The T cell receptor beta chain under discussion was sequenced for a study of shared clonotypes between healthy human individuals. Naive CD8 cells, CD45RO-negative and positively selected for CCR7, excluded terminally differentiated effector memory CD45RA+ cells. Germline loops: CDR1 SGHRS, CDR2 YFSETQ. Trimming shortened V by 4 bases and J by 4 bases, and 22 bases separated the two germline ends. The CDR3 loop spans 17 amino acids. TCRdb keeps only in-frame clones here, not all; method: immunoSEQ multiplex PCR. The sample lists around 2.1 million clones, approximately 94% occurring once. The clonotype was recovered from a man between 18 and 29 years old in good health. Some clones in this sample may be carry-over from other donors' samples. The chain uses TRBV5-1 and TRBJ2-3; TRBD1 is a possible D gene (7 bases). The sample consisted of naive CD8+ T cells from PBMCs. This CDR3 reads CASSADRTTPRADTQYF. The CDR3 DNA sequence: TGCGCCAGCAGCGCGGACAGGACTACCCCTCGGGCAGATACGCAGTATTTT.